Listed below are T cell receptor beta chains from one sample, sequenced in a study of shared clonotypes between healthy human individuals. This table comes from immunoSEQ multiplex PCR, and its TCRdb copy is limited to in-frame clones, with some not included. The table shows about 490,000 clones, with over 65% occurring only once. Material for sequencing was PBMCs. These receptors were collected from a woman between 40 and 50 years old in good health. Some clones in this sample may be carry-over from other donors' samples. Each CDR3 is given with its conserved first and last residue. A D gene is named only where the DNA matches it firmly. Size values are once, few and many counts, or a class for expanded clones, and some rows have none.

NA	NA	TRBV7-8	TRBJ1-2	CASSLAAGNYGYTF	TGTGCCAGCAGCTTAGCGGCTGGGAACTATGGCTACACCTTC
many	TRBD1	TRBV6-1	TRBJ1-3	CASSAIGTASGNTIYF	TGTGCCAGCAGTGCTATCGGGACAGCCTCTGGAAACACCATATATTTT
NA	TRBD1	TRBV28	TRBJ1-6	CASSFRTGYNSPLHF	TGTGCCAGCAGTTTTAGGACAGGTTATAATTCACCCCTCCACTTT
few	TRBD2	TRBV11-2	TRBJ2-1	CASSWSGLADNEQFF	TGTGCCAGCAGTTGGTCGGGACTAGCGGACAATGAGCAGTTCTTC
NA	TRBD1	TRBV4-1	TRBJ1-1	CASSHYKTGGLFWDTEAFF	TGCGCCAGCAGCCACTACAAGACAGGGGGCCTATTCTGGGACACTGAAGCTTTCTTT
NA	TRBD1	TRBV28	TRBJ2-4	CASSLGQGGDIQYF	TGTGCCAGCAGTTTGGGACAGGGAGGTGACATTCAGTACTTC
NA	NA	TRBV9	TRBJ2-1	CASSVEGDWYNEQFF	TGTGCCAGCAGCGTAGAAGGGGACTGGTACAATGAGCAGTTCTTC
NA	TRBD2	TRBV4-3	TRBJ2-1	CASSPGLAGSYNEQFF	TGCGCCAGCAGTCCCGGACTAGCGGGCTCCTACAATGAGCAGTTCTTC
many	TRBD2	TRBV5-1	TRBJ2-5	CASSTGGQETQYF	TGCGCCAGCAGCACGGGAGGGCAAGAGACCCAGTACTTC
NA	NA	TRBV10-3	TRBJ2-2	CAISRSGELFF	TGTGCCATCAGCCGGTCCGGGGAGCTGTTTTTT
NA	NA	TRBV4-1	TRBJ2-5	CASSQVGTTQETQYF	TGCGCCAGCAGCCAAGTGGGTACCACCCAAGAGACCCAGTACTTC
once	NA	TRBV7-2	TRBJ1-4	CASSPHGGTNEKLFF	TGTGCCAGCAGCCCCCACGGGGGGACTAATGAAAAACTGTTTTTT
NA	NA	TRBV5-6	TRBJ2-7	CASSTGAGYSYEQYF	TGTGCCAGCAGCACAGGGGCGGGATACTCCTACGAGCAGTACTTC
NA	TRBD1	TRBV10-1	TRBJ2-5	CASTPGQGETQYF	TGCGCCAGCACCCCTGGACAGGGAGAGACCCAGTACTTC
NA	NA	TRBV9	TRBJ1-3	CASSVISGNTIYF	TGTGCCAGCAGCGTAATCTCTGGAAACACCATATATTTT
NA	NA	TRBV7-9	TRBJ1-5	CASSLPNQPQHF	TGTGCCAGCAGCTTGCCGAATCAGCCCCAGCATTTT
once	TRBD2	TRBV5-1	TRBJ2-5	CASSIASGRTETQYF	TGCGCCAGCAGCATTGCTAGCGGGAGGACGGAGACCCAGTACTTC
NA	TRBD2	TRBV15	TRBJ2-7	CATSSRSGSAEEQYF	TGTGCCACCAGCAGCCGTAGCGGGAGCGCTGAAGAGCAGTACTTC
NA	TRBD2	TRBV7-9	TRBJ2-5	CASSSLAAQETQYF	TGTGCCAGCAGCTCGCTAGCGGCCCAAGAGACCCAGTACTTC
NA	TRBD2	TRBV4-3	TRBJ2-1	CASSHYALLAGEGEQFF	TGCGCCAGCAGCCACTACGCACTACTAGCGGGAGAAGGTGAGCAGTTCTTC
NA	NA	TRBV28	TRBJ1-1	CASSLVANTEAFF	TGTGCCAGCAGTTTGGTGGCGAACACTGAAGCTTTCTTT
NA	TRBD2	TRBV29-1	TRBJ2-7	CSVVPASGSHEQYF	TGCAGCGTTGTCCCGGCTAGCGGGAGTCATGAGCAGTACTTC
NA	NA	TRBV28	TRBJ1-4	CASRADEKLFF	TGTGCCAGCAGGGCGGATGAAAAACTGTTTTTT
NA	TRBD1	TRBV10-2	TRBJ1-1	CASSDRVEAFF	TGCGCCAGCAGCGACAGGGTTGAAGCTTTCTTT
many	NA	TRBV7-9	TRBJ1-1	CATSDIVLSNTEAFF	TGTGCCACCTCGGACATAGTCCTTTCGAACACTGAAGCTTTCTTT
NA	NA	TRBV7-9	TRBJ1-5	CASSSGFNQPQHF	TGTGCCAGCAGCTCAGGGTTCAATCAGCCCCAGCATTTT
few	NA	TRBV6-6	TRBJ2-1	CASSPTLSSYNEQFF	TGTGCCAGCAGCCCGACACTGAGCTCCTACAATGAGCAGTTCTTC
NA	NA	TRBV7-9	TRBJ2-5	CASSPRQSQETQYF	TGTGCCAGCAGCCCGCGACAGTCACAAGAGACCCAGTACTTC
NA	TRBD2	TRBV9	TRBJ2-7	CASSVGLADKYEQYF	TGTGCCAGCAGCGTAGGACTAGCGGACAAATACGAGCAGTACTTC
once	TRBD1	TRBV5-1	TRBJ2-7	CASSPRQGAYEQYF	TGCGCCAGCAGCCCGCGACAGGGGGCCTACGAGCAGTACTTC
NA	NA	TRBV19	TRBJ2-7	CASIRANSSYEQYF	TGTGCCAGTATCCGAGCGAACTCCTCCTACGAGCAGTACTTC
NA	NA	TRBV11-1	TRBJ2-7	CASSLGVVYEQYF	TGTGCCAGCAGCTTAGGGGTGGTGTACGAGCAGTACTTC
few	NA	TRBV10-3	TRBJ1-1	CASSRTENTEAFF	TGTGCCAGCAGTCGAACAGAGAACACTGAAGCTTTCTTT
NA	NA	TRBV13	TRBJ2-3	CASSAGTTQYF	TGTGCCAGCAGCGCCGGTACTACGCAGTATTTT
NA	NA	TRBV29-1	TRBJ2-7	CSVRERGNYEQYF	TGCAGCGTTCGCGAACGTGGGAACTACGAGCAGTACTTC
NA	TRBD1	TRBV11-1	TRBJ1-1	CASSSQGSTEAFF	TGTGCCAGCAGCTCACAGGGGTCCACTGAAGCTTTCTTT
NA	NA	TRBV11-1	TRBJ2-5	CASSPHSSREETQYF	TGTGCCAGCAGTCCCCACTCCAGCAGGGAAGAGACCCAGTACTTC
NA	NA	TRBV5-1	TRBJ2-1	CASSLGQVNNEQFF	TGCGCCAGCAGCTTGGGACAGGTTAACAATGAGCAGTTCTTC
NA	NA	TRBV5-1	TRBJ2-1	CASSGLRDRFNEQFF	TGCGCCAGCAGCGGACTAAGGGACAGATTCAATGAGCAGTTCTTC
NA	NA	TRBV6-5	TRBJ2-7	CAISRAPLREQYF	TGTGCCATCTCGAGGGCTCCTTTAAGGGAGCAGTACTTC
many	NA	TRBV18	TRBJ2-7	CASSPRSDGTYEQYF	TGTGCCAGCTCACCACGGTCGGACGGAACCTACGAGCAGTACTTC
NA	NA	TRBV13	TRBJ2-7	CASSPPAAYEQYF	TGTGCCAGCAGCCCCCCCGCAGCCTACGAGCAGTACTTC
few	TRBD2	TRBV6-6	TRBJ2-3	CASSYGLAGAEGTQYF	TGTGCCAGCAGTTACGGGCTAGCGGGAGCCGAAGGTACGCAGTATTTT
NA	TRBD1	TRBV18	TRBJ2-7	CASSPRPGQDGAYF	TGTGCCAGCTCACCCAGGCCGGGACAGGACGGCGCATACTTC
NA	TRBD2	TRBV5-1	TRBJ2-2	CASSRLAVGPGELFF	TGCGCCAGCAGCCGACTAGCGGTAGGGCCCGGGGAGCTGTTTTTT
NA	NA	TRBV7-9	TRBJ2-1	CASSPSRGHEQFF	TGTGCCAGCAGCCCGAGCCGGGGGCACGAGCAGTTCTTC
NA	TRBD2	TRBV5-1	TRBJ2-5	CASSFTSGETQYF	TGCGCCAGCAGCTTCACTAGCGGAGAGACCCAGTACTTC
NA	NA	TRBV19	TRBJ2-2	CASSIDLGRGTQNTGELFF	TGTGCCAGTAGTATAGACCTTGGCAGGGGGACTCAGAACACCGGGGAGCTGTTTTTT